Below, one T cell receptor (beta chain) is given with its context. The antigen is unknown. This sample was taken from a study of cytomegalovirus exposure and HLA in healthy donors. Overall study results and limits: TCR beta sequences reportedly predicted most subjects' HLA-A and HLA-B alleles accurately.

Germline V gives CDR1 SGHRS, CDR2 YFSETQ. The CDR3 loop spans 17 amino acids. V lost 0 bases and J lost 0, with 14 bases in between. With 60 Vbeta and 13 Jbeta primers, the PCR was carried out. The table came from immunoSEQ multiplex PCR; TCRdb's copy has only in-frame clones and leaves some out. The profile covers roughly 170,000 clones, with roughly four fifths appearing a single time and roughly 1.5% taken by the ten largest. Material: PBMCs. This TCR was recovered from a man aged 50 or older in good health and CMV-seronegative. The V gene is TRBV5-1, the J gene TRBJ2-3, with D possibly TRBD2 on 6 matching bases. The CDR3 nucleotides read TGCGCCAGCAGCTTGGCCCGGGGGTTCCTTAGCACAGATACGCAGTATTTT. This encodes CASSLARGFLSTDTQYF.